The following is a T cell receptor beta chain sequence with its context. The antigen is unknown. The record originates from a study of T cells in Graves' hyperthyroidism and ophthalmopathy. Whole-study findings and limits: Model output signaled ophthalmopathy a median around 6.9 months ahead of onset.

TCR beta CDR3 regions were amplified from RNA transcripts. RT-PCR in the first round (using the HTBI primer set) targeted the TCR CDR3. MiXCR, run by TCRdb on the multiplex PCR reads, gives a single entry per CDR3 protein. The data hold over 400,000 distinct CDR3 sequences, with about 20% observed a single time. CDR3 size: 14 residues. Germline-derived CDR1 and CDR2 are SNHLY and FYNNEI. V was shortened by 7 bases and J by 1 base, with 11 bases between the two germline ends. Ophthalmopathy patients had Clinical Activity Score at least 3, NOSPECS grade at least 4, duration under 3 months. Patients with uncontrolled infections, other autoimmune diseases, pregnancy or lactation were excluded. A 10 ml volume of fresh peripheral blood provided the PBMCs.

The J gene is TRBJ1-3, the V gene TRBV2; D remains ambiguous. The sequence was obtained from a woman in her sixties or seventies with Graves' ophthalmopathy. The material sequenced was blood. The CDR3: CASMVAGSGNTIYF. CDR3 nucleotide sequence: TGTGCCAGCATGGTAGCCGGTTCTGGAAACACCATATATTTT.